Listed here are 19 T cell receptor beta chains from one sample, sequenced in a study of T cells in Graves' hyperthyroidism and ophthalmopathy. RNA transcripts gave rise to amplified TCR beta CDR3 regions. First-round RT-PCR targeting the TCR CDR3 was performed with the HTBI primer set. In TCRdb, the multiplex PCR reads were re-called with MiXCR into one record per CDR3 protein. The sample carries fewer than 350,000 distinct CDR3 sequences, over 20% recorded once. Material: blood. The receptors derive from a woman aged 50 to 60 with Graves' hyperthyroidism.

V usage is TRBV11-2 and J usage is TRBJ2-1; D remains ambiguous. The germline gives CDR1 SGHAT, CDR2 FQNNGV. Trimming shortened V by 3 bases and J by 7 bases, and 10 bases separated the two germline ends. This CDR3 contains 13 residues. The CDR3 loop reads CASSFASVNEQFF. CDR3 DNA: TGTGCCAGCAGCTTTGCGTCAGTAAATGAGCAGTTCTTC.

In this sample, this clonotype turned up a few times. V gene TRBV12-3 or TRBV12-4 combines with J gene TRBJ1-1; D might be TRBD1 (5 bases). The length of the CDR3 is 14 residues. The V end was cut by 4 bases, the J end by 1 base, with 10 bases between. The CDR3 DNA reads TGTGCCAGCAGTTCGGGGGTCGGGAACACTGAAGCTTTCTTT. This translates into CASSSGVGNTEAFF.

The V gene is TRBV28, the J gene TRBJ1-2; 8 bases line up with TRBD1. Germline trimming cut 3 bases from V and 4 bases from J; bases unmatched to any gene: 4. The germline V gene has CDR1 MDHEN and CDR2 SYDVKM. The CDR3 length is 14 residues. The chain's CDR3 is CASSLTDRAYGYTF. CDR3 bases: TGTGCCAGCAGTTTGACGGACAGGGCCTATGGCTACACCTTC.

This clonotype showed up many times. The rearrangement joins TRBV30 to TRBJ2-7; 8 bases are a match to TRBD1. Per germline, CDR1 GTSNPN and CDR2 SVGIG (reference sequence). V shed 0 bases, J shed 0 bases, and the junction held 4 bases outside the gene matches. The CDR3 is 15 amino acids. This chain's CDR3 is CAWSVQDRVSYEQYF. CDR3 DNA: TGTGCCTGGAGTGTACAGGACAGGGTCTCCTACGAGCAGTACTTC.

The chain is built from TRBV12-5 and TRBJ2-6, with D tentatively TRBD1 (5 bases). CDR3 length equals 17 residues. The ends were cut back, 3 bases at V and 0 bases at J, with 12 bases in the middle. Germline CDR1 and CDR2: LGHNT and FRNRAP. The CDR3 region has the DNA TGTGCTAGTGGTTTCTGGGGCAGCAGCTCTGGGGCCAACGTCCTGACTTTC. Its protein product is CASGFWGSSSGANVLTF.

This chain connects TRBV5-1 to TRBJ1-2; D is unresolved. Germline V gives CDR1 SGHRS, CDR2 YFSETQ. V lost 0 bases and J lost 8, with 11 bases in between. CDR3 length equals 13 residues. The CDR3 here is CASSLGQAGGYTF. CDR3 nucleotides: TGCGCCAGCAGCTTGGGTCAGGCGGGGGGCTACACCTTC.

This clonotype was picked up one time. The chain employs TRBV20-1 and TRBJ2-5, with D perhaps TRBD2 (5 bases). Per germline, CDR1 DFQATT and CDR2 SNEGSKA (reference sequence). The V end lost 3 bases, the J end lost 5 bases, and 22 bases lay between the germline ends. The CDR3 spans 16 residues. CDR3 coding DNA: TGCAGTGCTAGTTCGAGGCGGGCCGAGCAGAGGGAGACCCAGTACTTC. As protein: CSASSRRAEQRETQYF.

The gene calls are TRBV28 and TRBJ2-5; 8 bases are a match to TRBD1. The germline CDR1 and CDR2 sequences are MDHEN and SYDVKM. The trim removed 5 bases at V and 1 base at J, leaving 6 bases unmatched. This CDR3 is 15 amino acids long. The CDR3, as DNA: TGTGCCAGCAGTCCTACAGGGGGTATCCAAGAGACCCAGTACTTC. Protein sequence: CASSPTGGIQETQYF.

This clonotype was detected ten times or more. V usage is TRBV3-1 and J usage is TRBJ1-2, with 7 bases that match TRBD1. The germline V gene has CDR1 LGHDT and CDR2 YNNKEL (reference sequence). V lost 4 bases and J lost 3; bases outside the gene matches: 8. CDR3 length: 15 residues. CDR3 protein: CASSPLGQAHYGYTF. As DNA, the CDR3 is TGTGCCAGCAGCCCGCTAGGACAGGCGCACTATGGCTACACCTTC.

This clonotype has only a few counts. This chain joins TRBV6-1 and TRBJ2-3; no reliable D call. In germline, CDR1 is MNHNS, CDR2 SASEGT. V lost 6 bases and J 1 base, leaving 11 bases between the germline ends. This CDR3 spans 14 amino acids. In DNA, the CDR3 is TGTGCCAGCAGAACGGACCATCGCACAGATACGCAGTATTTT. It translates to CASRTDHRTDTQYF.

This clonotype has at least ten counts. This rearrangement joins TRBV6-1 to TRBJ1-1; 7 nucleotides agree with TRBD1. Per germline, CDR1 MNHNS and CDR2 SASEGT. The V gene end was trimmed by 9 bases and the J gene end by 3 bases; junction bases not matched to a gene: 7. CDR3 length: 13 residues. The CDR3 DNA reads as TGTGCCAGTTCCAAAGGGGGCTACACTGAAGCTTTCTTT. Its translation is CASSKGGYTEAFF.

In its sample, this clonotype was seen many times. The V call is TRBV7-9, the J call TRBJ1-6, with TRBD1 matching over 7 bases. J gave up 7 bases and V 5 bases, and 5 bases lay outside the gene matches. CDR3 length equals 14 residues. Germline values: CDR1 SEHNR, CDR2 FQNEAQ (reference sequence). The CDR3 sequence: CASSPDRVNSPLHF. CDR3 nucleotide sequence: TGTGCCAGCAGCCCCGACAGGGTCAATTCACCCCTCCACTTT.

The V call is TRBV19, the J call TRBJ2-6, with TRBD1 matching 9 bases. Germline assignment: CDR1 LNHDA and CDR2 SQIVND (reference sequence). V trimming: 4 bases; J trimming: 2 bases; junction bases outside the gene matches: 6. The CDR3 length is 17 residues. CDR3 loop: CASSRGQGFTGANVLTF. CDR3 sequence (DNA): TGTGCCAGTAGTAGGGGACAGGGATTCACTGGGGCCAACGTCCTGACTTTC.

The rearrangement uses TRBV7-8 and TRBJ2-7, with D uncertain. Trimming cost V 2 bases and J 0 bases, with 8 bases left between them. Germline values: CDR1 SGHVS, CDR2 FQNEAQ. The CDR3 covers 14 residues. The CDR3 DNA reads TGTGCCAGCAGCTTAAAGTCGCCCTCCTACGAGCAGTACTTC. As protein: CASSLKSPSYEQYF.

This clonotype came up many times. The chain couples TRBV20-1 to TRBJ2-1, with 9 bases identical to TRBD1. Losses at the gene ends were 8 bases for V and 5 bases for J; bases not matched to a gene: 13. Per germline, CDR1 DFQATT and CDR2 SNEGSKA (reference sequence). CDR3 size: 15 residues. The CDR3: CSQGQGLLGNNEQFF. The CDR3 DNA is TGCAGTCAAGGACAGGGGTTATTAGGGAACAATGAGCAGTTCTTC.

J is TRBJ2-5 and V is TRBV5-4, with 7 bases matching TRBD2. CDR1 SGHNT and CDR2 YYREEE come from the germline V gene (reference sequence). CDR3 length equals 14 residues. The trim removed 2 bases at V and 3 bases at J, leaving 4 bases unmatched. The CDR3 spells CASSFGLVEETQYF. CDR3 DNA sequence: TGTGCCAGCAGCTTTGGACTAGTGGAAGAGACCCAGTACTTC.

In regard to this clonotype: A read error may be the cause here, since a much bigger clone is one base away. The CDR3 is CAGRTRAGLLGNTIYF. DNA for the CDR3: TGTGCCGGCAGGACTCGAGCTGGGTTGCTCGGAAACACCATATATTTT. The V and J genes are TRBV12-3 or TRBV12-4 and TRBJ1-3; D remains unclear. The CDR3 length is 16 residues.

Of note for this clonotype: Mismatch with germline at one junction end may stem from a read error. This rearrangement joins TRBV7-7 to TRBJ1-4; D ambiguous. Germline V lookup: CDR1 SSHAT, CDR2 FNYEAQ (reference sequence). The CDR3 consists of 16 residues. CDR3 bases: TGTGCTAGCAGCTCCCCCGGGCGATCCCTTAATGAAAAACTGTTTTTT. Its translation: CASSSPGRSLNEKLFF. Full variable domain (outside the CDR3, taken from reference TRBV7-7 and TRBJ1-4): GAGVSQSPRYKVTKRGQDVTLRCDPISSHATLYWYQQALGQGPEFLTYFNYEAQPDKSGLPSDRFSAERPEGSISTLTIQRTEQRDSAMYRCASSSPGRSLNEKLFFGSGTQLSVL.

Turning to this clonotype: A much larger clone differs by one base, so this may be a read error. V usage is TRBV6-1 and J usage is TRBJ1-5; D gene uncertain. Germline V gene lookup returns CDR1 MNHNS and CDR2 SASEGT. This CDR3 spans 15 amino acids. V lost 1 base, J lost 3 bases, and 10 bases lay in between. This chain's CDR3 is CASSEEPLHNQPQHF. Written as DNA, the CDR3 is TGTGCCAGCAGTGAAGAACCCCTACACAATCAGCCCCAGCATTTT.